This TCR beta chain comes out of a study of cytomegalovirus exposure and HLA in healthy donors. PCR primers comprised 60 Vbeta and 13 Jbeta primers. Data came from immunoSEQ multiplex PCR; TCRdb stores just in-frame clones and leaves some out. The sample holds around 150,000 clones, about 80% seen once. Sequencing was done on a sample of PBMCs. This sequence originates from a man younger than 45 in good health and CMV-seropositive.

The CDR3 loop reads CASSPKGLASSYEQYF. CDR3 nucleotide sequence: TGCGCCAGCAGCCCCAAGGGTTTAGCGAGCTCCTACGAGCAGTACTTC. V is TRBV5-1 and J is TRBJ2-7; a possible D gene is TRBD2 (5 bases). V lost 4 bases and J lost 0, with 17 bases in between. There are 16 residues in the CDR3. The germline CDR1 and CDR2 sequences are SGHRS and YFSETQ.